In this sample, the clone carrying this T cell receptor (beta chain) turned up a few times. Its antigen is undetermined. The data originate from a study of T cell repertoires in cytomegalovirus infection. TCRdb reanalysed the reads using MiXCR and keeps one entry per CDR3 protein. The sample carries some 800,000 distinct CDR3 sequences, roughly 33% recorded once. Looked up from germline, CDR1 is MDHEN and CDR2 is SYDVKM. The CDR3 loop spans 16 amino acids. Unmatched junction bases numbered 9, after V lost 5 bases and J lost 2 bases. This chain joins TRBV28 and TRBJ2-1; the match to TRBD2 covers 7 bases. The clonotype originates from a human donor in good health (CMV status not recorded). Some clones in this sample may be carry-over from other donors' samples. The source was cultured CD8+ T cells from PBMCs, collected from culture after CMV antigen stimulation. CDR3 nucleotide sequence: TGTGCCAGCAGTCCACTCCCGGGGGGACCCTACAATGAGCAGTTCTTC. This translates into CASSPLPGGPYNEQFF.